This T cell receptor beta chain came from a study of shared T cell receptors in the human thymus. Germline V gene data show CDR1 as LNHNV and CDR2 as YYDKDF (reference sequence). This CDR3 comprises 19 residues. V was clipped by 0 bases and J by 1 base; unmatched bases: 13. The table came from immunoSEQ multiplex PCR; TCRdb's copy has only in-frame clones and leaves some out. The sample records 650,000 to 950,000 clones, approximately 85% being singletons. The sample also formed part of further work on human thymus T cells. That study adds: Donation was from healthy Finnish infants who were having corrective surgery that addressed congenital heart defects. Unrelated individuals had highly overlapping thymic repertoires, as reported in related research.

Sequencing used thymocytes. V is TRBV15 and J is TRBJ1-1; 8 positions agree with TRBD1. This clonotype was obtained from a girl under three years old with a congenital heart defect. The CDR3: CATSRDRGNGGQGNTEAFF. DNA of the CDR3: TGTGCCACCAGCAGAGATAGGGGGAATGGAGGACAGGGGAACACTGAAGCTTTCTTT. The complete variable domain, with remaining parts taken from reference TRBV15 and TRBJ1-1, reads DAMVIQNPRYQVTQFGKPVTLSCSQTLNHNVMYWYQQKSSQAPKLLFHYYDKDFNNEADTPDNFQSRRPNTSFCFLDIRSPGLGDTAMYLCATSRDRGNGGQGNTEAFFGQGTRLTVV.